Listed below are T cell receptor beta chains from one sample, sequenced in a study of vaccination and CD4 T cells after COVID-19. TCRdb reanalysed the PCR reads using MiXCR and keeps one entry per CDR3 protein. This table has 7,000 to 8,500 distinct CDR3 sequences, approximately 60% appearing once. No antigen has been identified for these receptors. Sequences were obtained from CD4+ T cells from blood, cultured in vitro. The origin of the receptors is a human donor in good health. Each CDR3 is given with its conserved first and last residue. Each record gives: J gene, V gene, clone size, D gene, CDR3 protein, CDR3 DNA. A D gene is named only where the DNA matches it firmly. Expanded clones are given a class, and other clones once, few, many or no size at all.

TRBJ2-7,TRBV2,-,-,CASGSGQRAYEQYF,TGTGCCAGCGGCTCGGGGCAGCGAGCCTACGAGCAGTACTTC
TRBJ1-1,TRBV6-5,-,-,CASSYDVWTGAFF,TGTGCCAGCAGTTACGACGTGTGGACGGGGGCTTTCTTT
TRBJ2-7,TRBV5-4,-,-,CASSDLGRNYEQYF,TGTGCCAGCAGCGACTTGGGGAGGAACTACGAGCAGTACTTC
TRBJ2-3,TRBV7-9,few,-,CASSPREDTQYF,TGTGCCAGCAGCCCGAGAGAAGATACGCAGTATTTT
TRBJ1-3,TRBV27,-,-,CASSTQFERAGGNTIYF,TGTGCCAGCAGCACCCAATTTGAGAGGGCGGGTGGAAACACCATATATTTT
TRBJ2-3,TRBV20-1,-,-,CSAAREASTDTQYF,TGCAGTGCTGCCCGCGAGGCTTCGACAGATACGCAGTATTTT
TRBJ1-1,TRBV7-9,few,TRBD1,CASSSGQGAPNTEAFF,TGTGCCAGCAGCTCCGGACAGGGGGCCCCCAACACTGAAGCTTTCTTT
TRBJ2-3,TRBV4-3,few,TRBD2,CASSQGGTSPTDTQYF,TGCGCCAGCAGCCAAGGGGGGACTAGCCCCACAGATACGCAGTATTTT
TRBJ1-5,TRBV7-6,-,TRBD1,CASSLAPGQGGQPQHF,TGTGCCAGCAGCTTAGCGCCGGGACAGGGAGGACAGCCCCAGCATTTT
TRBJ1-1,TRBV20-1,-,-,CSARIGSRFQGNTEAFF,TGCAGTGCTAGGATCGGGTCGCGATTCCAGGGGAACACTGAAGCTTTCTTT
TRBJ2-7,TRBV30,few,TRBD2,CAWSVTQRDVYEQYF,TGTGCCTGGAGTGTAACCCAGCGGGACGTCTACGAGCAGTACTTC
TRBJ1-5,TRBV2,few,-,CASSSRGALVNQPQHF,TGTGCCAGCAGTTCCAGGGGCGCATTGGTCAATCAGCCCCAGCATTTT
TRBJ2-3,TRBV2,medium-sized,TRBD2,CASSEGLASGDTQYF,TGTGCCAGCAGTGAGGGACTAGCGTCTGGAGATACGCAGTATTTT
TRBJ1-2,TRBV7-9,-,-,CASSRGDGGYTF,TGTGCCAGCAGCCGTGGGGACGGCGGCTACACCTTC
TRBJ2-1,TRBV24-1,-,TRBD2,CATSDRAGTSGRRDEQFF,TGTGCCACCAGTGATCGGGCCGGGACTAGCGGGAGAAGGGATGAGCAGTTCTTC
TRBJ1-6,TRBV5-5,-,-,CASSFIGRSPLHF,TGTGCCAGCAGCTTTATTGGGCGATCACCCCTCCACTTT